What follows are 8 T cell receptor beta chains derived from one specimen sequenced in a study of shared clonotypes between healthy human individuals. Clones were read by immunoSEQ multiplex PCR, and TCRdb kept only the in-frame ones, dropping some. The repertoire has about 2.4 million clones, approximately 94% of them found once; the top ten carry about 0.39%. Sequencing was performed on naive CD4+ T cells from PBMCs. As for subset: CD45RA+ positively selected. The receptor source for this set is a man between 18 and 29 years old in good health. Some clones in this sample may be carry-over from other donors' samples.

This clone was seen just once. This chain uses TRBV6-1 with TRBJ1-1, with D possibly matching TRBD1 (6 bases). Germline values: CDR1 MNHNS, CDR2 SASEGT. The length of the CDR3 is 14 residues. The V gene lost 6 bases and the J gene lost 3 bases, with 14 bases spanning the gap. This CDR3 is CASRALGGHTEAFF. CDR3 in DNA: TGTGCCAGCAGAGCTCTCGGGGGCCACACTGAAGCTTTCTTT.

The count of this clone is one. The rearrangement links TRBV12-2 to TRBJ1-5. TRBV12-2 is tagged as a pseudogene. The CDR3 totals 16 residues. In DNA, the CDR3 is TGTGCAAGTCGCACCCGCACGAGGGCGCTGGGTCAGCCCCAGCATTTT. Translated, it gives CASRTRTRALGQPQHF.

The rearrangement links TRBV6-4 to TRBJ2-1; D call uncertain. CDR1 and CDR2 (germline): MRHNA, SNTAGT. V was shortened by 5 bases and J by 4 bases, with 15 bases between the two germline ends. This CDR3 comprises 15 residues. The CDR3 loop reads CASSRAPTIYNEQFF. DNA for the CDR3: TGTGCCAGCAGTCGAGCGCCGACAATTTACAATGAGCAGTTCTTC.

The chain has TRBV5-1 and TRBJ2-6; D is perhaps TRBD2 (5 bases). Trimming stripped 1 base from V and 0 bases from J, with 14 bases between. In germline, CDR1 is SGHRS, CDR2 YFSETQ. CDR3 length: 18 amino acids. CDR3: CASSLSGLGNSGANVLTF. The CDR3 bases are TGCGCCAGCAGCTTGAGCGGTCTGGGGAACTCTGGGGCCAACGTCCTGACTTTC. Variable domain in full (rest from reference TRBV5-1 and TRBJ2-6): KAGVTQTPRYLIKTRGQQVTLSCSPISGHRSVSWYQQTPGQGLQFLFEYFSETQRNKGNFPGRFSGRQFSNSRSEMNVSTLELGDSALYLCASSLSGLGNSGANVLTFGAGSRLTVL.

The J gene is TRBJ2-4, the V gene TRBV6-1; D uncertain. V was cut by 3 bases and J by 6 bases, with 6 bases left in between. The CDR3 is 12 residues long. CDR1 MNHNS and CDR2 SASEGT come from the germline V gene. This CDR3 is CASSDSLNIQYF. The CDR3 DNA sequence: TGTGCCAGCAGTGACTCCCTAAACATTCAGTACTTC.

With regard to this clone: The identical CDR3 is also encoded by other nucleotide sequences in the sample. This chain uses TRBV7-2 with TRBJ2-5; D may be TRBD1 or TRBD2 (5 bases each). Per the germline V gene, CDR1 is SGHTA and CDR2 is FQGNSA. This CDR3 contains 13 residues. V was shortened by 3 bases and J by 4 bases, with 9 bases between the two germline ends. This CDR3 is CASSFSRGETQYF. The CDR3 coding sequence is TGTGCCAGCAGCTTTTCGAGGGGAGAGACCCAGTACTTC.

As for this clone: In the same sample, other DNA sequences code for this CDR3. The chain is built from TRBV18 and TRBJ2-7; D might be TRBD1 (5 bases). The germline V gene has CDR1 KGHSH and CDR2 LQKENI. The CDR3 runs to 14 residues. The germline V and J ends were trimmed by 3 bases and 4 bases, with 13 bases remaining between them. CDR3 DNA sequence: TGTGCCAGCTCACCTCCAACAGGACCATACGAGCAGTACTTC. Amino acids: CASSPPTGPYEQYF.

The chain has TRBV4-1 and TRBJ2-7; TRBD2 agrees at 13 bases. The germline CDR1 and CDR2 sequences are MGHRA and YSYEKL. V lost 4 bases to trimming and J lost 3 bases; unmatched junction nucleotides: 6. CDR3 length equals 16 residues. The CDR3 reads CASSPGLAGLHYEQYF. In DNA form, the CDR3 reads TGCGCCAGCAGCCCGGGACTAGCGGGGCTCCACTACGAGCAGTACTTC.